Following are 15 T cell receptor beta chains from one sample sequenced in a study of immune evolution from preneoplasia to lung adenocarcinoma. Method: immunoSEQ multiplex PCR; TCRdb's copy keeps in-frame clones and lacks some. There are 7,000 to 9,500 clones in the sample; about 79% occur only once, and 2.7% lies in the top ten. Sequencing was carried out using FFPE invasive lung adenocarcinoma tissue. All receptors derive from a person aged 35-49 years with lung adenocarcinoma.

The rearrangement links TRBV19 to TRBJ1-1; TRBD1 matches at 10 bases. Germline-derived CDR1 and CDR2 are LNHDA and SQIVND (reference sequence). V dropped 5 bases and J dropped 4; count of bases not matched to a gene: 10. The CDR3 consists of 16 residues. The CDR3 coding sequence is TGTGCCAGTAGTCCACGACAGGGGGCGCGGATCACTGAAGCTTTCTTT. Translating it yields CASSPRQGARITEAFF.

This chain joins TRBV28 and TRBJ1-1; 8 bases line up with TRBD1. Germline loops: CDR1 MDHEN, CDR2 SYDVKM. This CDR3 is built from 13 residues. V trimming: 6 bases; J trimming: 3 bases; junction bases outside the gene matches: 3. DNA for the CDR3: TGTGCCAGCAGGGACAGGGTCGACACTGAAGCTTTCTTT. Its protein is CASRDRVDTEAFF.

Concerning this clone itself: Germline is not matched at one junction end, which may reflect a read error. The identical CDR3 is also encoded by other nucleotide sequences in the sample. The chain employs TRBV11-3 and TRBJ2-5; D ambiguous. CDR3 length equals 13 residues. Germline V gene lookup returns CDR1 SGHNT and CDR2 YENEEA. CDR3 amino acids: CASSLGPKETQYF. The CDR3 nucleotides read TGTGCTAGCAGCTTAGGTCCCAAAGAGACCCAGTACTTC.

There are a few counts of this clone. The chain joins TRBV18 to TRBJ2-7, with unresolved D. V was trimmed by 4 bases and J by 5 bases, leaving 12 bases between them. Germline loops: CDR1 KGHSH, CDR2 LQKENI. The CDR3 length is 13 residues. CDR3 DNA sequence: TGTGCCAGCTCACTAGATTTGGGCGACGAGCAGTACTTC. Translating it yields CASSLDLGDEQYF.

J is TRBJ2-1 and V is TRBV11-2; 11 bases are shared with TRBD2. The germline gives CDR1 SGHAT, CDR2 FQNNGV. The CDR3 consists of 16 residues. Trimming at V came to 2 bases and at J to 6 bases, leaving 6 bases not matched to a gene. CDR3: CASSLSRGLAVNEQFF. CDR3 in DNA: TGTGCCAGCAGCTTATCAAGGGGACTAGCGGTCAATGAGCAGTTCTTC.

The V and J genes are TRBV5-1 and TRBJ2-3, with D perhaps given as TRBD1 or TRBD2 (5 bases each). There are 16 residues in the CDR3. V was pared by 1 base and J by 3 bases, with 15 bases between. Germline V gene data show CDR1 as SGHRS and CDR2 as YFSETQ. DNA for the CDR3: TGCGCCAGCAGCTTGAACAGTCCGGGGCGGACAGATACGCAGTATTTT. The encoded protein is CASSLNSPGRTDTQYF.

The chain recombines TRBV21-1 with TRBJ1-1. TRBV21-1 is designated a pseudogene. This CDR3 has 18 amino acids. This CDR3 reads CASSKGERDCRVNTEAFF. For the CDR3, the DNA is TGTGCCAGCAGCAAAGGGGAGAGGGACTGCAGGGTGAACACTGAAGCTTTCTTT.

This chain uses TRBV20-1 with TRBJ2-5; D is ambiguous. The CDR3 is 11 amino acids. Germline CDR1 reads DFQATT; CDR2 reads SNEGSKA (reference sequence). For the CDR3, the DNA is TGCAGCTCACTTGAGCAAGAGACCCAGTACTTC. This sequence encodes CSSLEQETQYF.

This clone has just a few counts. This chain joins TRBV4-2 and TRBJ1-2, with 8 positions matching TRBD1. Germline assignment: CDR1 LGHNA and CDR2 YNFKEQ. V was clipped by 2 bases and J by 8 bases; unmatched bases: 13. This CDR3 spans 16 amino acids. The DNA for the CDR3 is TGTGCCAGCAGCCAACAAAAAGGACAGGGCGCATTGGGCTACACCTTC. Its translation is CASSQQKGQGALGYTF.

This clone was seen once. The gene calls are TRBV4-1 and TRBJ2-2; 9 nucleotides align to TRBD2. V was clipped by 0 bases and J by 6 bases; unmatched bases: 5. Germline V gene data show CDR1 as MGHRA and CDR2 as YSYEKL. This CDR3 spans 16 amino acids. CDR3 protein: CASSQEVAGESGELFF. CDR3 nucleotides: TGCGCCAGCAGCCAAGAGGTAGCGGGAGAGTCCGGGGAGCTGTTTTTT.

The rearrangement links TRBV7-2 to TRBJ1-2; D is undetermined. This CDR3 is built from 14 residues. V was trimmed by 4 bases and J by 2 bases, leaving 11 bases between them. Germline CDR1 SGHTA, CDR2 FQGNSA. The CDR3 DNA reads TGTGCCAGCAGCTCTGCCCTCGGCAACTATGGCTACACCTTC. This encodes CASSSALGNYGYTF.

This rearrangement joins TRBV12-2 to TRBJ2-7. TRBV12-2 is marked as a pseudogene. CDR3 length: 13 amino acids. The CDR3: CASRPRRVREQYF. The CDR3 DNA follows: TGTGCAAGTCGCCCCCGAAGGGTTCGGGAGCAGTACTTC.

This clone was observed a few times. This chain connects TRBV6-1 to TRBJ2-5; possibly TRBD1 or TRBD2 for D (7 bases each). Germline lookup yields CDR1 MNHNS and CDR2 SASEGT. The CDR3 is 14 residues long. The germline V and J ends were trimmed by 4 bases and 2 bases, with 11 bases remaining between them. As DNA, the CDR3 is TGTGCCAGCAGTGGGGGGGGACAGCAAGAGACCCAGTACTTC. It is translated as CASSGGGQQETQYF.

V usage is TRBV14 and J usage is TRBJ2-1, with 8 bases lining up with TRBD2. Germline V gene sequence: CDR1 SGHDN, CDR2 FVKESK. V lost 0 bases, J lost 13 bases, and 8 bases stayed unmatched. This CDR3 has 14 amino acids. For the CDR3, the DNA is TGTGCCAGCAGCCAAGATATGGCGGGGGGAAAACAGTTCTTC. This sequence encodes CASSQDMAGGKQFF.

V gene TRBV19 combines with J gene TRBJ2-7; 9 bases match TRBD2. The ends lost 1 base at V and 3 bases at J; junction bases unmatched: 4. Germline V lookup: CDR1 LNHDA, CDR2 SQIVND (reference sequence). The CDR3 is 15 amino acids. CDR3 protein: CASSIGASGNYEQYF. Written as DNA, the CDR3 is TGTGCCAGTAGTATAGGTGCTAGCGGGAACTACGAGCAGTACTTC.